This T cell receptor (beta chain) was recovered during a study of cytomegalovirus exposure and HLA in healthy donors. V was shortened by 3 bases and J by 7 bases, with 21 bases between the two germline ends. CDR3 length: 16 residues. Germline V gene data show CDR1 as KGHSH and CDR2 as LQKENI. With 60 Vbeta and 13 Jbeta primers, the PCR was carried out. TCRdb's copy holds only in-frame clones and misses some; the assay was immunoSEQ multiplex PCR. Seen here are around 100,000 clones, roughly 70% observed once, and the top ten hold about 0.92%. This TCR was sampled from a woman aged 25 to 39 in good health and CMV-seronegative. Sequencing was performed on PBMCs. V and J are TRBV18 and TRBJ1-1; a possible D gene is TRBD1 (6 bases). The CDR3 bases are TGTGCCAGCTCACCCCGATCGATTTCACAGGGTGTTGAAGCTTTCTTT. Its translation is CASSPRSISQGVEAFF.